Presented here are 17 T cell receptor beta chains from one specimen sequenced in a study of early T cells in non-severe SARS-CoV-2 infection. TCRdb processed the 5' RACE reads anew with MiXCR; each CDR3 protein has one entry. The data contain approximately 50,000 distinct CDR3 sequences, 7.7% of them singletons. The sequenced sample consisted of whole blood. The receptors were gathered from an adult who was a healthcare worker with PCR-confirmed SARS-CoV-2 infection or an uninfected control (not recorded which).

This clonotype turned up a few times. The chain recombines TRBV2 with TRBJ2-2; tentatively, D is TRBD1 (5 bases). Looked up from germline, CDR1 is SNHLY and CDR2 is FYNNEI. Between the trimmed V and J ends, which lost 2 bases and 1 base, there was a span of 8 bases. The CDR3 has 15 residues. The CDR3 sequence: CASSEHRLNTGELFF. CDR3 nucleotides: TGTGCCAGCAGTGAACACAGGTTGAACACCGGGGAGCTGTTTTTT.

At least ten counts were recorded for this clonotype. The rearrangement joins TRBV27 to TRBJ2-3; D is unclear. Germline values: CDR1 MNHEY, CDR2 SMNVEV (reference sequence). The length of the CDR3 is 16 residues. V was pared by 8 bases and J by 2 bases, with 20 bases between. The CDR3 region has the DNA TGTGCCAGCGGCCACCCGTTGGGGTTTGACACAGATACGCAGTATTTT. Protein: CASGHPLGFDTDTQYF.

This clonotype was counted many times. The J gene is TRBJ1-3, the V gene TRBV30; the D is unclear. Germline values: CDR1 GTSNPN, CDR2 SVGIG (reference sequence). The CDR3 has 13 residues. The germline V and J ends were trimmed by 8 bases and 2 bases, with 13 bases remaining between them. CDR3 loop: CAGGSSPGNTIYF. The CDR3 coding sequence is TGTGCCGGAGGGAGTAGCCCTGGAAACACCATATATTTT.

About this clonotype itself: A much larger clone is a single base away; this may be a read error. The chain carries TRBV2 and TRBJ2-3; D unclear. The CDR3 has 18 residues. CDR1 and CDR2 (germline): SNHLY, FYNNEI. The CDR3 spells CASSYNVSRPLSTDTRYF. CDR3 nucleotides: TGTGCCAGCAGTTACAATGTGTCGAGACCCCTTAGCACAGATACGCGGTATTTT.

This chain links TRBV24-1 with TRBJ2-3; tentative D call: TRBD2 (6 bases). Germline CDR1 is KGHDR and CDR2 is SFDVKD. This CDR3 has 13 amino acids. The V and J ends lost 6 bases and 4 bases respectively, with 10 bases between them. The CDR3: CATSQRAADTQYF. The CDR3 region has the DNA TGTGCCACCAGTCAGCGGGCAGCAGATACGCAGTATTTT.

The rearrangement links TRBV12-3 or TRBV12-4 to TRBJ1-1; 10 positions match TRBD1. V shed 5 bases and J 4 bases; nucleotides not matched to a gene: 10. This CDR3 is built from 16 residues. The CDR3 reads CASSTDRGTWFTEAFF. For the CDR3, the DNA is TGTGCCAGCAGTACGGACAGGGGGACCTGGTTCACTGAAGCTTTCTTT.

The chain employs TRBV30 and TRBJ1-5, with D possibly TRBD1 on 6 matching bases. This CDR3 comprises 16 residues. Germline-derived CDR1 and CDR2 are GTSNPN and SVGIG (reference sequence). Trimming shortened V by 0 bases and J by 0 bases, and 12 bases separated the two germline ends. The DNA for the CDR3 is TGTGCCTGGAGTGTACTACAGGGAAATAGCAATCAGCCCCAGCATTTT. Translated: CAWSVLQGNSNQPQHF.

This clonotype came up a few times. CDR3: CASSLWGDTTYEQYF. Written as DNA, the CDR3 is TGTGCCAGCAGTTTATGGGGAGATACTACCTACGAGCAGTACTTC. The rearrangement joins TRBV28 to TRBJ2-7, with D possibly TRBD2 on 5 matching bases. The CDR3 is 15 residues long. The germline V gene has CDR1 MDHEN and CDR2 SYDVKM. Trimming pared 0 bases from V and 2 bases from J, leaving 11 bases between.

The chain is built from TRBV7-9 and TRBJ1-5; D is uncertain. CDR1 is SEHNR and CDR2 is FQNEAQ in the germline V gene (reference sequence). The CDR3 contains 11 residues. The V and J ends lost 8 bases and 5 bases respectively, with 7 bases between them. The CDR3 coding sequence is TGTGCCAGCGGTCGGGATCAGCCCCAGCATTTT. Its translation is CASGRDQPQHF.

The chain has TRBV20-1 and TRBJ2-7; a possible D gene is TRBD2 (6 bases). V was pared by 6 bases and J by 4 bases, with 19 bases between. Germline V lookup: CDR1 DFQATT, CDR2 SNEGSKA (reference sequence). CDR3 length equals 14 residues. DNA of the CDR3: TGCAGTGCGGAGTCGGGACTCGAAGGTTACGAGCAGTACTTC. It yields the protein CSAESGLEGYEQYF.

The chain joins TRBV27 to TRBJ2-7, with D perhaps TRBD2 (6 bases). V lost 2 bases and J 7 bases, leaving 12 bases between the germline ends. Germline loops: CDR1 MNHEY, CDR2 SMNVEV (reference sequence). The CDR3 is 13 amino acids. The CDR3 loop is CASSLGGLGEQYF. In DNA, the CDR3 is TGTGCCAGCAGTTTAGGGGGGTTAGGGGAGCAGTACTTC.

There are many counts of this clonotype. The chain combines TRBV10-2 with TRBJ1-5; D gene uncertain. The V gene's germline CDR1 is WSHSY and CDR2 SAAADI. The V gene lost 3 bases and the J gene lost 1 base, with 4 bases spanning the gap. The CDR3 is made up of 13 amino acids. The chain's CDR3 is CASSEQSNQPQHF. In DNA, the CDR3 is TGCGCCAGCAGTGAACAAAGCAATCAGCCCCAGCATTTT.

This clonotype was seen at least ten times. The chain joins TRBV20-1 to TRBJ1-4, with no clear D. The germline V gene has CDR1 DFQATT and CDR2 SNEGSKA (reference sequence). The V end was cut by 0 bases, the J end by 0 bases, with 14 bases between. The length of the CDR3 is 17 residues. The CDR3 reads CSARDIKPTATNEKLFF. The CDR3 nucleotides are TGCAGTGCTAGAGATATTAAGCCCACAGCAACTAATGAAAAACTGTTTTTT.

This clonotype was counted many times. The chain has TRBV29-1 and TRBJ2-2; D gene unclear. Trimming stripped 0 bases from V and 7 bases from J, with 12 bases between. CDR1 is SQVTM, CDR2 ANQGSEA, per germline. The CDR3 length is 14 residues. DNA for the CDR3: TGCAGCGTTGAAGATCGAAGGACCCACGGGGAGCTGTTTTTT. This encodes CSVEDRRTHGELFF.

The V call is TRBV3-1, the J call TRBJ2-3, with 11 positions matching TRBD2. The CDR3 is made up of 18 amino acids. V was clipped by 5 bases and J by 0 bases; unmatched bases: 10. CDR1 and CDR2 from the germline V gene are LGHDT and YNNKEL (reference sequence). CDR3 in DNA: TGTGCCAGCAGCTCACGGCCTAGCGGGGGGACTAGCACAGATACGCAGTATTTT. Amino acid sequence: CASSSRPSGGTSTDTQYF.

As DNA, the CDR3 is TGTGCCAGCAGTTCGGGCGGGTTAGATGAAAAACTGTTTTTT. It encodes CASSSGGLDEKLFF. V gene TRBV6-5 combines with J gene TRBJ1-4; no reliable D call. V gave up 4 bases and J gave up 6 bases, with 12 bases separating them. This CDR3 comprises 14 residues. Germline lookup yields CDR1 MNHEY and CDR2 SVGAGI.

This clonotype was observed at least ten times. The chain couples TRBV28 to TRBJ1-2; no firm D call. This CDR3 is 11 amino acids long. CDR1 MDHEN and CDR2 SYDVKM come from the germline V gene. The V end lost 4 bases, the J end lost 6 bases, and 6 bases lay between the germline ends. CDR3 in amino acids: CASSSLNGYTF. CDR3 DNA: TGTGCCAGCAGTTCACTGAATGGCTACACCTTC.